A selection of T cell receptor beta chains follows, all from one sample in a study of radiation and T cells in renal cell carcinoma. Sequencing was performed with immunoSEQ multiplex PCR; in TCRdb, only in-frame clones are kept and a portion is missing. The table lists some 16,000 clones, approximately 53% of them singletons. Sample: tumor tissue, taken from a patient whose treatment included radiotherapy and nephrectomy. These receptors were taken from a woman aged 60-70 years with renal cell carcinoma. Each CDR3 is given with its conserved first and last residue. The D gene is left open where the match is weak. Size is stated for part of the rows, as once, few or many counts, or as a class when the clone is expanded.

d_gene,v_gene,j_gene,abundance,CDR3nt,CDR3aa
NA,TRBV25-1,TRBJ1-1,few,TGTGCCAGCAGTGAGAATGGCGAGGTTGACACTGAAGCTTTCTTT,CASSENGEVDTEAFF
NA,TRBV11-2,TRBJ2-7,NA,TGTGCCAGCAGCTTTATGCCAGGGACCTCCTACGAGCAGTACTTC,CASSFMPGTSYEQYF
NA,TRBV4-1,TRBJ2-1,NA,TGCGCCAGCAGCCAGGGGTCGAGAGGCTCCTACAATGAGCAGTTCTTC,CASSQGSRGSYNEQFF
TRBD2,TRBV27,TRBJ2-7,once,TGTGCCAGCAGTTGGGGGGCTAGCGGGGGTGAAGCCTACGAGCAGTACTTC,CASSWGASGGEAYEQYF
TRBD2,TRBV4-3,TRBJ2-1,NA,TGCGCCAGCAGCCAAAGTCCACTAGCGGGAGGGCCCCATGAGCAGTTCTTC,CASSQSPLAGGPHEQFF
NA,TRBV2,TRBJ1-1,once,TGTGCCAGCAGTGGCGGGCGGCTGGACACTGAAGCTTTCTTT,CASSGGRLDTEAFF
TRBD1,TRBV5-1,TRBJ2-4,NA,TGCGCCAGCAGCTTGGGGACAGGGGATTCCAAAAACATTCAGTACTTC,CASSLGTGDSKNIQYF
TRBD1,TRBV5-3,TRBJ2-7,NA,TGTGCCAGCAGCTTGGCGGGGACAGGGGTGTACGAGCAGTACTTC,CASSLAGTGVYEQYF
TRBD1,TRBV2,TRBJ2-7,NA,TGTGCCAGCAGCCTCGGGACAGGCCCCTACGAGCAGTACTTC,CASSLGTGPYEQYF
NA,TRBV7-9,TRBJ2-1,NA,TGCGCCAGCAGTCTGATCTGGGGCAATGAGCAGTTCTTC,CASSLIWGNEQFF
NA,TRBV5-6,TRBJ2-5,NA,TGTGCCAGCAGCTTGGTAGAACAAGAGACCCAGTACTTC,CASSLVEQETQYF
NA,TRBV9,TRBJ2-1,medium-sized,TGTGCCAGCAGCGTAGAGGGGGCTAGCGGAACCTACAATGAGCAGTTCTTC,CASSVEGASGTYNEQFF
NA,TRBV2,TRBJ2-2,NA,TGTGCCAGCTCAGTTCATAGCAACACCGGGGAGCTGTTTTTT,CASSVHSNTGELFF
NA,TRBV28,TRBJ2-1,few,TGTGCCAGCAGTCGATTCAGGGCAGGCAATGAGCAGTTCTTC,CASSRFRAGNEQFF
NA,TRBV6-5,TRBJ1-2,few,TGTGCCAGCAACCGGGCCGCCCTAGGCCATGGCTACACCTTC,CASNRAALGHGYTF
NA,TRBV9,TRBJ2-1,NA,TGTGCCAGCAGCGCCGGACAGAATGAGCAGTTCTTC,CASSAGQNEQFF
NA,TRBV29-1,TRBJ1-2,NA,TGCAGCGTGACCGGGACGGGCACTAACTATGGCTACACCTTC,CSVTGTGTNYGYTF
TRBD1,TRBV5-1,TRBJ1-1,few,TGCGCCAGCAGCCGGACAGGGGGAGGGACTGAAGCTTTCTTT,CASSRTGGGTEAFF
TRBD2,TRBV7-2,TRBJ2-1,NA,TGTGCCAGCAGCTCCCCCGGTAAGGGCGGGGGGGCCTACAATGAGCAGTTCTTC,CASSSPGKGGGAYNEQFF
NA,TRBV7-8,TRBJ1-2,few,TGTGCCAGCAGCCTCAGATCGCCCTGGGAACAGGACATCCGCTATGGCTACACCTTC,CASSLRSPWEQDIRYGYTF
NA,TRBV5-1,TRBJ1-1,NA,TGCGCCAGCAGGATATTAGGGGGCACTGAAGCTTTCTTT,CASRILGGTEAFF
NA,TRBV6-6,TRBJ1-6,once,TGTGCCAGCAGCTGGACAACAGTCTATAATTCACCCCTCCACTTT,CASSWTTVYNSPLHF
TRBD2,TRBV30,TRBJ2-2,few,TGTGCCTGGAAAGACTACCAGGGACTAGCGGGAGGAACGAACACCGGGGAGCTGTTTTTT,CAWKDYQGLAGGTNTGELFF
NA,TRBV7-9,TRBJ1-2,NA,TGTGCCAGCAGCTTAGCCGGCAGAAACTATGGCTACACCTTC,CASSLAGRNYGYTF
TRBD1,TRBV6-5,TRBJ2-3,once,TGTGCCAGCAGGGCCAACAGGGGTCTTACAGATACGCAGTATTTT,CASRANRGLTDTQYF
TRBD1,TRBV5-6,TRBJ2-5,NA,TGTGCCAGCAGCTTGGCCAGGACAGGGGGCTATCAGGAGACCCAGTACTTC,CASSLARTGGYQETQYF
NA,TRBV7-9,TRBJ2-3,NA,TGTGCCAGCAGCTTAGGGGCCACAGATACGCAGTATTTT,CASSLGATDTQYF
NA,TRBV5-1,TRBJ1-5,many,TGCGCCAGCAGCTTGGAGCCCAATCAGCCCCAGCATTTT,CASSLEPNQPQHF
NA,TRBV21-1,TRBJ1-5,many,TGTGCCAGCGGCAACCGGGACAGGGGACAGCCCCAGCATTTT,CASGNRDRGQPQHF
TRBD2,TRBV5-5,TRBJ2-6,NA,TGTGCCAGCAGCCCGGGACTAGCGGGGGAGGGTGGGGCCAACGTCCTGACTTTC,CASSPGLAGEGGANVLTF
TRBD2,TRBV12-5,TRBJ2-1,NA,TGTGCTAGTGGTTTGGGGAGACTAGCGGGGCGAAATGAGCAGTTCTTC,CASGLGRLAGRNEQFF